These 2 T cell receptor beta chains were sequenced from one sample in a study of shared clonotypes between healthy human individuals. This table comes from immunoSEQ multiplex PCR, and its TCRdb copy is limited to in-frame clones, with some not included. The table lists 300,000 to 400,000 clones, about 74% of them singletons. Sequencing was done on a sample of memory CD4+ T cells sorted from blood. Stated subset: CD45RA-negative fraction. All receptors derive from a man aged 25-45 years in good health.

This chain connects TRBV11-3 to TRBJ2-3; D gene uncertain. The CDR3 runs to 14 residues. Germline CDR1 SGHNT, CDR2 YENEEA. Trimming stripped 2 bases from V and 2 bases from J, with 8 bases between. The CDR3 coding sequence is TGTGCCAGCAGCTTATACACTCACACAGATACGCAGTATTTT. Protein sequence: CASSLYTHTDTQYF. The variable domain in full, with the rest retrieved from reference TRBV11-3 and TRBJ2-3, is EAGVVQSPRYKIIEKKQPVAFWCNPISGHNTLYWYLQNLGQGPELLIRYENEEAVDDSQLPKDRFSAERLKGVDSTLKIQPAELGDSAVYLCASSLYTHTDTQYFGPGTRLTVL.

The J gene is TRBJ2-1, the V gene TRBV7-2; the match to TRBD2 covers 10 bases. With V trimmed by 3 bases and J by 6 bases, 5 bases remained unmatched. Germline loops: CDR1 SGHTA, CDR2 FQGNSA. This CDR3 comprises 15 residues. The chain's CDR3 is CASSFIAGGGNEQFF. Written as DNA, the CDR3 is TGTGCCAGCAGCTTTATAGCGGGAGGTGGCAATGAGCAGTTCTTC.